This T cell receptor beta chain was documented in a study of beta chain features in type 1 diabetes (dated 2018 in TCRdb). About the full investigation: Mean age, gender distribution, total cell number and subset yield were not different between patients and healthy donors. A total of about 100 million sorted cells were examined across all samples, and RNA yield correlated strongly with the number of cells per subset. The study compared TCRB repertoires of sorted circulating CD4+ T cell subsets between recently diagnosed type 1 diabetes patients and matched healthy donors. Naive and central memory subsets were obtained from all 30 or so donors, but regulatory and stem cell-like memory subsets were isolated from only 8 patients and roughly eight healthy donors. The paper's findings and limits, for the study overall: A moderate but significant shortening of TCRB CDR3 length was observed in type 1 diabetes patients in all four CD4+ subsets. Fewer insertions and more nucleotide deletions at VDJ recombination sites were observed in patients with type 1 diabetes, implying thymic rearrangement abnormalities. HLA sub-analyses involved small numbers of individuals, so any influence of HLA type on TCRB rearrangement remained unresolved. Naive, central memory and regulatory TCRB repertoires appeared more similar among patients than among healthy donors. Because cDNA was sequenced instead of genomic DNA, highly expressing activated cells could be over-represented, though the groups showed no difference in activation or CD3 levels. Shorter templates might have been favored by PCR, but patient and control samples were amplified and corrected together, so both groups would have been affected equally by any skew.

Remarks on this clone: Which antigen it targets is not known. Base qualities are not at hand, and no much larger clone is one base apart.

All of the isolated RNA was reverse transcribed with the High Capacity cDNA Reverse Transcription Kit, so expressed TCRB transcripts were sequenced. Naive, central memory and regulatory T cell samples underwent deep immunoSEQ sequencing, averaging about 3.5 million total reads per sample. After sorted cells were lysed in RLT buffer, RNA was extracted with DNase-treated RNeasy Micro or Mini kits, with the choice depending on cell number. Each cell subset was processed separately to prevent cross-contamination, with patient and healthy donor samples processed together. Using the immunoSEQ multiplex PCR, TCRB sequences were amplified from cDNA into 87-bp fragments spanning the CDR3 region. The amplicons were sequenced using the Illumina HiSeq platform. The paper's processing steps were these. PCR bias was corrected computationally using synthetic template baselines, and reads within Hamming distance 2 were collapsed, with unmergeable singletons discarded. Reads were aligned to IMGT to assign V, D and J genes, CDR3 length, and insertions or deletions at six rearrangement sites. Within each subset, clonotype counts were normalized to sorted cell number, after which true diversity and Gini coefficients were computed with the tcR R package. The overlap coefficient, calculated on TCRB nucleotide sequences, was used to measure repertoire sharing. TCRdb retrieved this table from immuneACCESS and kept in-frame rearrangements only. Not all clones are present; in checked studies, unresolved V genes account for under half, and no reason is known for the remainder. D and trimming were read from the DNA, whereas the V and J calls and clone size are those reported in that table. The sample table contains about 160,000 clones; only one count was recorded for roughly 8% of them. The top ten clonotypes cover under 0.55% of the sample.

A single peripheral blood draw of about 116 mL on average was collected from each donor into heparinised tubes. A BD FACSAria II was used to sort naive, central memory, regulatory and stem cell-like memory CD4+ T cells with a panel that included CD45RO, CCR7, CD25, CD127, CD95 and CD27. Every sorted population had a purity above 95%. Right away, PBMCs were isolated by Lymphoprep density gradient centrifugation and were stained directly, with no culture step. Samples were stained and sorted in pairs, with one healthy donor and one patient per experiment, so that batch effects were minimized. The sample was central memory CD4+ T cells from blood. The clonotype was recovered from a man aged 18 to 30 with type 1 diabetes.

The DNA reads as follows: TGTGCCAGCCTACGGGACACAATTAACTATGGCTACACCTTC. This yields the protein CASLRDTINYGYTF. The chain links TRBV7-9 with TRBJ1-2, and perhaps TRBD1 as D gene, on 6 matching bases. Cut back by 8 bases and 1 base, the V and J ends lie 14 bases apart. The cysteine opens and the phenylalanine closes a CDR3 of 14 amino acids. The retained sequence is limited to the CDR3, 42 bases, with the frame set at the first base. From the germline V gene (reference sequence), CDR1 is SEHNR and CDR2 is FQNEAQ.